A selection of T cell receptor beta chains follows, all from one sample in a study of neurological immune-mediated disorders. TCRdb recomputed calls from the 5' RACE reads with MiXCR, one row per CDR3 protein. Of around 90,000 distinct CDR3 sequences in the sample, over 10% are singletons; the top ten hold approximately 5%. Sequenced input: PBMCs. These receptors all stem from a female donor with HTLV-1-associated myelopathy (HAM/TSP). Each CDR3 is given with its conserved first and last residue. Some rows have no size entry. The others give once, few or many, or a class for an expanded clone.

clone_size	v_call	cdr3_aa
medium-sized	TRBV20-1	CSARDRGYQGAETQYF
many	TRBV5-1	CASSATPAGGIFEQFF
many	TRBV5-1	CASSRTGDQLETQYF
many	TRBV6-5	CASNPGQGEGYTF
few	TRBV6-6	CASTKWGTGRAFF
-	TRBV4-1	CANSQDGGGFSNQPQHF
-	TRBV4-1	CASSQESGSSYNEQFF
many	TRBV15	CATSRDFGGGTEAFF
many	TRBV10-2	CASTRQVPTDTQYF
many	TRBV10-3	CAISPGTEKETQYF
many	TRBV6-1	CASIRQGSHEQYF
-	TRBV28	CASKRQGNDGYTF
many	TRBV5-1	CASSLGTAQETQYF
many	TRBV20-1	CSAPGGANYGYTF
many	TRBV10-3	CAITSSGGDPQYF
many	TRBV5-5	CASSLGGALNTEAFF
many	TRBV3-1	CASSQEINEKLFF
many	TRBV27	CASRMTGSGSSEQFF
many	TRBV2	CASGRRTDTQYF
-	TRBV20-1	CSARDLNRGGNEQYF
many	TRBV27	CASSRQGGYEQYF
many	TRBV20-1	CSARIQRVGAFF
many	TRBV3-1	CASSRKLAGASTDTQYF
many	TRBV20-1	CSARKENGEKLFF
many	TRBV5-1	CASSLGPGQGVNEKLFF
many	TRBV20-1	CSASTGGGYNEQFF
-	TRBV12-3/TRBV12-4	CASSPTGTGGEKLFF
many	TRBV12-3/TRBV12-4	CASSLSQGVDTQYF
few	TRBV6-1	CASSEGTEAWGGYTF